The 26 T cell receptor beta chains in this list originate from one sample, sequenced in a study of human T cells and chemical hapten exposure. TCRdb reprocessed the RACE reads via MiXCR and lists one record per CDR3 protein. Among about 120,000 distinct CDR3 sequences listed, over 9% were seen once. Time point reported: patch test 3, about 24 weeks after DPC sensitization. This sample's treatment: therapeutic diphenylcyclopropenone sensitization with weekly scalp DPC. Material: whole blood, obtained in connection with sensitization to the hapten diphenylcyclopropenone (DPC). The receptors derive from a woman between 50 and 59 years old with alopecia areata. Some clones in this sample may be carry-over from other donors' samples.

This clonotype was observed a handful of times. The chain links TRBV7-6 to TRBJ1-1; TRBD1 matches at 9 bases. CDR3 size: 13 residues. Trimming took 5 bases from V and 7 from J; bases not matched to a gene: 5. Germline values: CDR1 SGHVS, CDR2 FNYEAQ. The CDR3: CASSPGQGIEAFF. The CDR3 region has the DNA TGTGCCAGCAGCCCGGGACAGGGCATTGAAGCTTTCTTT.

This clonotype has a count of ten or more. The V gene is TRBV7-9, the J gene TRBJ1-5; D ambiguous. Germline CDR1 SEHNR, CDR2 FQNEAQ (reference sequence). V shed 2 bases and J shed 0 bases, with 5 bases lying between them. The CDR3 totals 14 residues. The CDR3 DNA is TGTGCCAGCAGCTTAATGTATAGCAATCAGCCCCAGCATTTT. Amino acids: CASSLMYSNQPQHF.

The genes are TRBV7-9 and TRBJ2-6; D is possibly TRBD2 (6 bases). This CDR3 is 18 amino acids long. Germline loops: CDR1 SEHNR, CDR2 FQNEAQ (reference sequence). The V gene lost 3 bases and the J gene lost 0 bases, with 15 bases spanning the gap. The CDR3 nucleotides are TGTGCCAGCAGCTTCGGCGGGATGAGGCCCTCTGGGGCCAACGTCCTGACTTTC. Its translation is CASSFGGMRPSGANVLTF.

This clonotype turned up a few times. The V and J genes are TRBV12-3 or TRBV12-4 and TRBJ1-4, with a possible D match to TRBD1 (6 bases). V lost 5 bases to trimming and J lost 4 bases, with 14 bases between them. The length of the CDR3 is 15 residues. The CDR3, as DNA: TGTGCCAGCAGTCCCCGAGGGGGAGGTAATGAAAAACTGTTTTTT. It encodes CASSPRGGGNEKLFF.

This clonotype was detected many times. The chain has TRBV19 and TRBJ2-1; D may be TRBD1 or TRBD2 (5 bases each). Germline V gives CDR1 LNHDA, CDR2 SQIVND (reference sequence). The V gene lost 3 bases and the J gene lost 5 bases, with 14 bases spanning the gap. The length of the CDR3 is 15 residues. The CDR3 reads CASSISLGVDNEQFF. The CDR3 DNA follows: TGTGCCAGTAGTATTTCCTTGGGGGTCGACAATGAGCAGTTCTTC.

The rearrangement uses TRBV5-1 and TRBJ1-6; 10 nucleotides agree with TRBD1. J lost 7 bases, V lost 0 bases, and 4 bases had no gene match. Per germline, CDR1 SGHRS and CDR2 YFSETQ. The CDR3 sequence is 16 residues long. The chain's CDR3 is CASSLAAGQGNSPLHF. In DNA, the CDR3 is TGCGCCAGCAGCTTGGCCGCGGGACAGGGGAATTCACCCCTCCACTTT.

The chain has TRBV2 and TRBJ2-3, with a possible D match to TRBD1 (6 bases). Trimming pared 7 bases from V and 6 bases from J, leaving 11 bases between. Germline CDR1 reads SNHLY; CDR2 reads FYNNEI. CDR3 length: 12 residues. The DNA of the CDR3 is TGTGCCAGCACCTATGACAGGGATACGCAGTATTTT. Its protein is CASTYDRDTQYF.

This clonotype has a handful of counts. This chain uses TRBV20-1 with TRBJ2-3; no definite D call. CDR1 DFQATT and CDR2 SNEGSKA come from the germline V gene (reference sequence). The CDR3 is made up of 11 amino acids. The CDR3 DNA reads TGCAGCACCCAGATCACAGATACGCAGTATTTT. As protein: CSTQITDTQYF.

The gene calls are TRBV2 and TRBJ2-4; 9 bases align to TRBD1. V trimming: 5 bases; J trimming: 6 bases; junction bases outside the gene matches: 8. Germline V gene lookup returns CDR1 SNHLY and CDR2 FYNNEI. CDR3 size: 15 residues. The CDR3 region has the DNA TGTGCCAGCAGTAGGGACAGGGAGAGGAGAAACATTCAGTACTTC. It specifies CASSRDRERRNIQYF. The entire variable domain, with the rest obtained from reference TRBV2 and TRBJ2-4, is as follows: EPEVTQTPSHQVTQMGQEVILRCVPISNHLYFYWYRQILGQKVEFLVSFYNNEISEKSEIFDDQFSVERPDGSNFTLKIRSTKLEDSAMYFCASSRDRERRNIQYFGAGTRLSVL.

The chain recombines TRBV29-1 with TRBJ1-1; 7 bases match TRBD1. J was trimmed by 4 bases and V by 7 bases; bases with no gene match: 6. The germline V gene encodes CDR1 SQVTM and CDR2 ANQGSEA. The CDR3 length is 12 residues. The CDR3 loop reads CSGDPGGTEAFF. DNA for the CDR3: TGCAGCGGTGACCCAGGGGGCACTGAAGCTTTCTTT.

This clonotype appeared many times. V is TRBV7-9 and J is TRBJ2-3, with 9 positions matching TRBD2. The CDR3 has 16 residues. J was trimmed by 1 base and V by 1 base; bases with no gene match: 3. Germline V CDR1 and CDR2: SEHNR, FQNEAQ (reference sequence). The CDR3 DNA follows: TGTGCCAGCAGCTTAGGGGGACTAGCCGGCACAGATACGCAGTATTTT. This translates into CASSLGGLAGTDTQYF.

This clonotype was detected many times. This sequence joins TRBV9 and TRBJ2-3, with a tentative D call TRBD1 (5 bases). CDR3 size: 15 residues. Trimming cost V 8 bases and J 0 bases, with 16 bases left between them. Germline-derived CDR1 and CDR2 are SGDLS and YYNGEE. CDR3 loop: CASGVERQSTDTQYF. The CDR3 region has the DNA TGTGCCAGTGGGGTAGAAAGACAGAGCACAGATACGCAGTATTTT.

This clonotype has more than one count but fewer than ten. Here the CDR3 reads CASSPNRGSGRTDTQYF. CDR3 nucleotide sequence: TGCGCCAGCAGCCCCAATCGTGGTAGCGGGCGCACAGATACGCAGTATTTT. The chain couples TRBV4-3 to TRBJ2-3, with 7 bases aligning to TRBD2. CDR1 is LGHNA, CDR2 YSLEER, per germline. This CDR3 has 17 amino acids. After removal of 4 bases from V and 1 base from J, the junction contained 11 bases not matched to a gene.

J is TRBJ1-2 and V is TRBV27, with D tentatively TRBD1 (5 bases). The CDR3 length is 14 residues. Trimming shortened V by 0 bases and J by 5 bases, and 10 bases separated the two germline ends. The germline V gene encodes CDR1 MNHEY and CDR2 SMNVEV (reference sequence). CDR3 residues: CASSLSNRPYGYTF. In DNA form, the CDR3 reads TGTGCCAGCAGTTTATCGAACAGGCCTTATGGCTACACCTTC.

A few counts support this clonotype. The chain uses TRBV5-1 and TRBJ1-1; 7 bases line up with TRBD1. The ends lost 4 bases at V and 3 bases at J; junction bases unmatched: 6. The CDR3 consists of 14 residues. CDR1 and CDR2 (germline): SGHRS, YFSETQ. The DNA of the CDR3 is TGCGCCAGCAGCACCGGACAGGAGTACACTGAAGCTTTCTTT. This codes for CASSTGQEYTEAFF.

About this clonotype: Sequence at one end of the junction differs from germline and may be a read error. DNA for the CDR3: TGTGCCAGCAGCTTAGGGGACATCGGGCGAGGGACCCAGTACTTC. This translates into CASSLGDIGRGTQYF. The gene calls are TRBV12-3 or TRBV12-4 and TRBJ2-5, with a tentative D call TRBD1 (6 bases). The CDR3 runs to 15 residues.

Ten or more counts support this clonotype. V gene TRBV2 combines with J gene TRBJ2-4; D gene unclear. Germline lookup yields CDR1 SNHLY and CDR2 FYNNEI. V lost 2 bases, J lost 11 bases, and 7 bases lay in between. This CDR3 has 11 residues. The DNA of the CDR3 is TGTGCCAGCAGTGAATACCGAGTTCAGTACTTC. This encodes CASSEYRVQYF.

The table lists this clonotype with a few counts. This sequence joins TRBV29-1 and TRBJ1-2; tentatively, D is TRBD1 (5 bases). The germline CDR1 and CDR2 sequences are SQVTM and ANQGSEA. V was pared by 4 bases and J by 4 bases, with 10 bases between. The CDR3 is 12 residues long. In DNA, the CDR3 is TGCAGCGTTGGAGGGGCCTCCTATGGCTACACCTTC. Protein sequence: CSVGGASYGYTF.

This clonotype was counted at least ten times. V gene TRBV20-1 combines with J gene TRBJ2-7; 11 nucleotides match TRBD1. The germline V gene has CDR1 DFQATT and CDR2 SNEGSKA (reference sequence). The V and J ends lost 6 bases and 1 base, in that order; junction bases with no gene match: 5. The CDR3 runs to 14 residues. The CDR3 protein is CSALGQGASYEQYF. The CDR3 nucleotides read TGCAGTGCGCTCGGACAGGGGGCTTCCTACGAGCAGTACTTC.

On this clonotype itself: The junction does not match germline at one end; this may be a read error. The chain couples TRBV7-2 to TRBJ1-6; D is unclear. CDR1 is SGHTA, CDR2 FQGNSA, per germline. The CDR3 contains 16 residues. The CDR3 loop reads CASSASSVLPNSPLNF. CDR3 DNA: TGTGCCAGCAGCGCCTCCAGCGTCCTACCTAATTCACCCCTCAACTTT. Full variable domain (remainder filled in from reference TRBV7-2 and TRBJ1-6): GAGVSQSPSNKVTEKGKDVELRCDPISGHTALYWYRQSLGQGLEFLIYFQGNSAPDKSGLPSDRFSAERTGGSVSTLTIQRTQQEDSAVYLCASSASSVLPNSPLNFGNGTRLTVT.

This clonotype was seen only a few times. The CDR3 here is CASSLGQVTPGANVLTF. The DNA of the CDR3 is TGTGCCAGCTCACTCGGCCAGGTAACGCCTGGGGCCAACGTCCTGACTTTC. This rearrangement joins TRBV18 to TRBJ2-6, with unresolved D. Germline V lookup: CDR1 KGHSH, CDR2 LQKENI. This CDR3 spans 17 amino acids. The V gene lost 4 bases and the J gene lost 2 bases, with 15 bases spanning the gap.

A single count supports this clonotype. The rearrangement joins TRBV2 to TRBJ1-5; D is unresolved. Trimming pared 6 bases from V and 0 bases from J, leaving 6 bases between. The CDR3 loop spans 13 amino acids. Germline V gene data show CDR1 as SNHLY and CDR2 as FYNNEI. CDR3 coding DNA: TGTGCCAGCAGGGAATATAGCAATCAGCCCCAGCATTTT. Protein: CASREYSNQPQHF.

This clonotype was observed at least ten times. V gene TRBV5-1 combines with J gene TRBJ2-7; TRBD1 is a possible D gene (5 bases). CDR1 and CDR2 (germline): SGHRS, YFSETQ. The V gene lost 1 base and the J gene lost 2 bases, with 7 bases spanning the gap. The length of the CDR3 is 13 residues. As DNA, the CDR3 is TGCGCCAGCAGCTTGACCAGGGCCTACGAGCAGTACTTC. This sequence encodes CASSLTRAYEQYF.

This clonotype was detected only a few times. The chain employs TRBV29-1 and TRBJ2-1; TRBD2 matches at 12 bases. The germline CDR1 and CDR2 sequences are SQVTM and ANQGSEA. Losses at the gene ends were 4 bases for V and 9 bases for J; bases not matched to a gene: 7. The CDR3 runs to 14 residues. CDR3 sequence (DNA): TGCAGCGTTGCCGGGGCTAGCGGGAGGGGTGAGCAGTTCTTC. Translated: CSVAGASGRGEQFF.

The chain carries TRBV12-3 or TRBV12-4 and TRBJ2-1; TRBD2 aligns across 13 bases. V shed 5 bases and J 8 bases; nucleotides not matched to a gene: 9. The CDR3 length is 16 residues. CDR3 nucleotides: TGTGCCAGCAGTCCCAGGACTAGCGGGAGTCGTTATGAGCAGTTCTTC. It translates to CASSPRTSGSRYEQFF.

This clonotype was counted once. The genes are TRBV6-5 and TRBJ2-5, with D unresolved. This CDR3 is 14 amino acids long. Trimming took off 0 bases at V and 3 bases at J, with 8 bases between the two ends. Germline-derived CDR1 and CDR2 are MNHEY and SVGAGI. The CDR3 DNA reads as TGTGCCAGCAGTTACTCGTCTCTAGAAGAGACCCAGTACTTC. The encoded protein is CASSYSSLEETQYF.